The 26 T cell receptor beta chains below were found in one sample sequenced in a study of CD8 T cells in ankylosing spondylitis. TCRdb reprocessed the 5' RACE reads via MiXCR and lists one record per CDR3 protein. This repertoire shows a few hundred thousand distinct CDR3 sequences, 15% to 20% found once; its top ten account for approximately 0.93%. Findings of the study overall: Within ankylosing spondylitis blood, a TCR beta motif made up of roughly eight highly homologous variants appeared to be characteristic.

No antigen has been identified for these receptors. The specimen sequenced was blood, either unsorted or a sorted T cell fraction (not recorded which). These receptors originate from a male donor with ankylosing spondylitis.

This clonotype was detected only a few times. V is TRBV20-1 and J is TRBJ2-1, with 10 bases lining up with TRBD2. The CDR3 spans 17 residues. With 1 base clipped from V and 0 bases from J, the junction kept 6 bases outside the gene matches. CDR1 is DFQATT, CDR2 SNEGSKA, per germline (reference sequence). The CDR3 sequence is CSARVASGSVSYNEQFF. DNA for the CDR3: TGCAGTGCTAGAGTAGCTAGCGGGAGTGTCTCCTACAATGAGCAGTTCTTC.

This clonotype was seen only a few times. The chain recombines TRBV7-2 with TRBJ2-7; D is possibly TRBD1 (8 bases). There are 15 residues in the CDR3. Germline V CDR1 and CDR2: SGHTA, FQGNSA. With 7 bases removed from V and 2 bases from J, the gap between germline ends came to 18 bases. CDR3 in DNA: TGTGCCAGCAAAAGGGGGGGACAGGACCCCTACGAGCAGTACTTC. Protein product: CASKRGGQDPYEQYF. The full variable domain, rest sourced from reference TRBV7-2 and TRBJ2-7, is GAGVSQSPSNKVTEKGKDVELRCDPISGHTALYWYRQSLGQGLEFLIYFQGNSAPDKSGLPSDRFSAERTGGSVSTLTIQRTQQEDSAVYLCASKRGGQDPYEQYFGPGTRLTVT.

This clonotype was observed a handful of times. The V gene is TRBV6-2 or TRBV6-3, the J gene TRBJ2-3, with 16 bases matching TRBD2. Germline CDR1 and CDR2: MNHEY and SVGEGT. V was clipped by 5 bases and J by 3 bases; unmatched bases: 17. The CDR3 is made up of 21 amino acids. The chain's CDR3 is CASSPHIFGTSGGALTDTQYF. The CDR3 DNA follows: TGTGCCAGCAGTCCCCATATTTTTGGGACTAGCGGGGGGGCGTTGACAGATACGCAGTATTTT.

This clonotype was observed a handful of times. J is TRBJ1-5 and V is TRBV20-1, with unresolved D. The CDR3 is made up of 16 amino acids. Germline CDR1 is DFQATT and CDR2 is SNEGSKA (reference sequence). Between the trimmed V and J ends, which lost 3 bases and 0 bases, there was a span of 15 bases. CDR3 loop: CSASTRSILSNQPQHF. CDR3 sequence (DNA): TGCAGTGCTAGCACCCGCAGTATACTTAGCAATCAGCCCCAGCATTTT.

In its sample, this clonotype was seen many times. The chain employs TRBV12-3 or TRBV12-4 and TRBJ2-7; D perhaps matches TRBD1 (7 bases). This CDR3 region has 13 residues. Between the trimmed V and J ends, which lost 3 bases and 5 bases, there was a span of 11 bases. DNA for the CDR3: TGTGCCAGCAGTTTTGGAGGGGGCGACGAGCAGTACTTC. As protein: CASSFGGGDEQYF.

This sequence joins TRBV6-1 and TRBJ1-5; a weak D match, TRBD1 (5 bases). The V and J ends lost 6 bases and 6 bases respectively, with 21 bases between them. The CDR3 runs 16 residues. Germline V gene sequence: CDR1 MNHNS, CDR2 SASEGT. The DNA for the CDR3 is TGTGCCAGCAGGGGGACGGGCGCCGGGCAGGGTCAGCCCCAGCATTTT. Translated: CASRGTGAGQGQPQHF.

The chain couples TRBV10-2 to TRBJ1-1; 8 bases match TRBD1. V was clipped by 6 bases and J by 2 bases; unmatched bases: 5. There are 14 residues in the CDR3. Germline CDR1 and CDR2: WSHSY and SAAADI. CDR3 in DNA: TGCGCCAGCAGAGGTCAGGGGGCAAACACTGAAGCTTTCTTT. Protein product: CASRGQGANTEAFF.

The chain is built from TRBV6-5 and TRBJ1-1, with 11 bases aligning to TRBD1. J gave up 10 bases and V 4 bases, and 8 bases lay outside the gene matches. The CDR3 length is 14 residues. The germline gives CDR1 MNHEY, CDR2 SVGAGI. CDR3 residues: CASSLRGQGVGAFF. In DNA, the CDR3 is TGTGCCAGCAGTTTGCGGGGACAGGGGGTTGGAGCTTTCTTT.

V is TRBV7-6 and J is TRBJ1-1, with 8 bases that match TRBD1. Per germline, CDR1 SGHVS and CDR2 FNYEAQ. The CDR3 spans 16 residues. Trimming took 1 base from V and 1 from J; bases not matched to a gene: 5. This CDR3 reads CASSLGAGGRNTEAFF. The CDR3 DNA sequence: TGTGCCAGCAGCTTAGGCGCAGGGGGCCGGAACACTGAAGCTTTCTTT.

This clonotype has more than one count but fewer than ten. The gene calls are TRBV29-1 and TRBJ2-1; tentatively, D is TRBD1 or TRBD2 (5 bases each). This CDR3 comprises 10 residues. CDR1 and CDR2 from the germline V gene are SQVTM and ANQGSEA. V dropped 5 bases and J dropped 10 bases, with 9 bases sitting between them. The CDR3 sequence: CSVSWGEQFF. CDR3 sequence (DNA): TGCAGCGTTTCTTGGGGGGAGCAGTTCTTC.

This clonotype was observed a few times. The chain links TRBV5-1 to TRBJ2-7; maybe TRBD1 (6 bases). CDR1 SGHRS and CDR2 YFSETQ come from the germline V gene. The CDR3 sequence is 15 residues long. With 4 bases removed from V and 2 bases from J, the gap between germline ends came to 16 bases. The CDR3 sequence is CASSKQGGGTYEQYF. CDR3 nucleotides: TGCGCCAGCAGCAAACAGGGTGGTGGGACCTACGAGCAGTACTTC.

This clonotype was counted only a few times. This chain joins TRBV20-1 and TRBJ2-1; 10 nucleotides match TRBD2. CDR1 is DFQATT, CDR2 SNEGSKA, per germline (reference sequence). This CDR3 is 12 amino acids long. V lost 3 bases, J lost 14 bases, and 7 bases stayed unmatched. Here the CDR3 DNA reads TGCAGTGCTAGGGCAGGGACTAGCGAGGAGTTCTTC. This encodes CSARAGTSEEFF.

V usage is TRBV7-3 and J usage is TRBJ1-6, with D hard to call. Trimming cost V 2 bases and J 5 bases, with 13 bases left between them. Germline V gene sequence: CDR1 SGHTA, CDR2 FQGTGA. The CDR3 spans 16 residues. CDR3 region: CASSLLGRPNNSPLHF. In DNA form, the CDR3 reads TGTGCCAGCAGCTTATTAGGGAGGCCAAATAATTCACCCCTCCACTTT. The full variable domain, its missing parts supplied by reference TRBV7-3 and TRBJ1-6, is GAGVSQTPSNKVTEKGKYVELRCDPISGHTALYWYRQSLGQGPEFLIYFQGTGAADDSGLPNDRFFAVRPEGSVSTLKIQRTERGDSAVYLCASSLLGRPNNSPLHFGNGTRLTVT.

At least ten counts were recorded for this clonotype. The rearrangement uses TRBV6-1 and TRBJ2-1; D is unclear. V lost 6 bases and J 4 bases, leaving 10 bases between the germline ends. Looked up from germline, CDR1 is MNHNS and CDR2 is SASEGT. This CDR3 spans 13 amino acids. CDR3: CASSPSQYNEQFF. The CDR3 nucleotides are TGTGCCAGCAGCCCTTCTCAATACAATGAGCAGTTCTTC.

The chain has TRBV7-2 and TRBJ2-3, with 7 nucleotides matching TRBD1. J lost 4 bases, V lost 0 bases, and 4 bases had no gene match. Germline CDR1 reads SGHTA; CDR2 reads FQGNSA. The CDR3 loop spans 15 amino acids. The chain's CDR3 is CASSLARGQADTQYF. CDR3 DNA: TGTGCCAGCAGCTTAGCCAGAGGACAGGCAGATACGCAGTATTTT.

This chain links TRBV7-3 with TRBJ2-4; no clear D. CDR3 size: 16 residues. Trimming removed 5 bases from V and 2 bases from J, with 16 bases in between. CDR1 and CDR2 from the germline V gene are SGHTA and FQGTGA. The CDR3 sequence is CASSPYKAGTKNIQYF. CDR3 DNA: TGTGCCAGCAGCCCATACAAAGCTGGGACCAAAAACATTCAGTACTTC.

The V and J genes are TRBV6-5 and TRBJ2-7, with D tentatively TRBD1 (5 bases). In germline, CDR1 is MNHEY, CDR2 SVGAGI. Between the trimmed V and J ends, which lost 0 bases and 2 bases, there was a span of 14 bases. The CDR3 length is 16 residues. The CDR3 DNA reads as TGTGCCAGCAGTTACTCTGGAGCTGTGGGGCCCTACGAGCAGTACTTC. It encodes CASSYSGAVGPYEQYF.

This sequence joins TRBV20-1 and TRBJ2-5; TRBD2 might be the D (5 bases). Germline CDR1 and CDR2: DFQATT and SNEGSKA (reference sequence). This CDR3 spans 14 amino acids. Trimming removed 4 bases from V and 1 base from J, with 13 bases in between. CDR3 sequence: CSAIMAGGQETQYF. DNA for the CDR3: TGCAGTGCTATAATGGCAGGAGGCCAAGAGACCCAGTACTTC.

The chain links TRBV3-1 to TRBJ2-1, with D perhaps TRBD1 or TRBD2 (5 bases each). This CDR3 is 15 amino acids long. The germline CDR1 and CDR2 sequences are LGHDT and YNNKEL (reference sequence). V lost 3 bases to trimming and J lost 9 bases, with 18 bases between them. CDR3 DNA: TGTGCCAGCAGCCAGGGACCCGTGGGGCTAGGTGAGCAGTTCTTC. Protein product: CASSQGPVGLGEQFF.

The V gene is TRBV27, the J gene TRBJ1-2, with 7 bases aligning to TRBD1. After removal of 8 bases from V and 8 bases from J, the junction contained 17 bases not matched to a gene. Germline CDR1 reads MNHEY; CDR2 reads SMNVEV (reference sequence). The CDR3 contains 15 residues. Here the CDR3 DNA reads TGTGCCAGCGGGGCAGGGGGGTTTTCCGGCTTGGGCTACACCTTC. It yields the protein CASGAGGFSGLGYTF.

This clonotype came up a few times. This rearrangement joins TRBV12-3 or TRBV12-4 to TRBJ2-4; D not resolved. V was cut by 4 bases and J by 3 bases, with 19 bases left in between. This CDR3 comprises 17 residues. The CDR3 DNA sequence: TGTGCCAGCAGTTCAAACGACCCACCACGAGGCAAAAACATTCAGTACTTC. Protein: CASSSNDPPRGKNIQYF.

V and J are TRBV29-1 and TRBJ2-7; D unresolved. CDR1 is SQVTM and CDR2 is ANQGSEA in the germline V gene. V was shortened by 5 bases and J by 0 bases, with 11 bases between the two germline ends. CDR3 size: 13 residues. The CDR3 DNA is TGCAGCGTTCCAGGCGAGAGCTCCTACGAGCAGTACTTC. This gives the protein CSVPGESSYEQYF.

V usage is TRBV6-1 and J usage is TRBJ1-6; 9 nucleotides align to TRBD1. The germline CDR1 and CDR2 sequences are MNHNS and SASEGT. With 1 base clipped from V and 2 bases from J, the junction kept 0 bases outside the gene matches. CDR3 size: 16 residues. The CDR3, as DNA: TGTGCCAGCAGTGAAGGGACAGGGGCCTATAATTCACCCCTCCACTTT. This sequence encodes CASSEGTGAYNSPLHF.

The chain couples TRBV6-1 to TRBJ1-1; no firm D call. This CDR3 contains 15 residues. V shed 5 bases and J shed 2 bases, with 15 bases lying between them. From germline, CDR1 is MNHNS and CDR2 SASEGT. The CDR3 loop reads CASSPRMRVNTEAFF. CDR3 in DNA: TGTGCCAGCAGTCCAAGAATGAGGGTTAACACTGAAGCTTTCTTT.

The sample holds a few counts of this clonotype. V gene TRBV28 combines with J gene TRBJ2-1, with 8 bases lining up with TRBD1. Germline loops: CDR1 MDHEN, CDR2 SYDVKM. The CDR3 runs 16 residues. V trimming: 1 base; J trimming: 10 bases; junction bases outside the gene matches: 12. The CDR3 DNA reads TGTGCCAGCAGTTTATTGGCAGGGGGCGCGAAGAAGGAGCAGTTCTTC. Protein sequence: CASSLLAGGAKKEQFF.

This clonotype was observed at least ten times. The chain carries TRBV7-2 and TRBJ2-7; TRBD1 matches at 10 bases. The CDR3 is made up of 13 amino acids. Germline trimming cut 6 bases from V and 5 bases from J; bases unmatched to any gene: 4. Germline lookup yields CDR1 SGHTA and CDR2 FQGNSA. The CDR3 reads CASRRDRGHEQYF. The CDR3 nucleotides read TGTGCCAGCAGACGGGACAGGGGTCACGAGCAGTACTTC. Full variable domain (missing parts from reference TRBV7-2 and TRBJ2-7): GAGVSQSPSNKVTEKGKDVELRCDPISGHTALYWYRQSLGQGLEFLIYFQGNSAPDKSGLPSDRFSAERTGGSVSTLTIQRTQQEDSAVYLCASRRDRGHEQYFGPGTRLTVT.